This is a list of T cell receptor beta chains from one sample in a study of blood T cell repertoires in COVID-19. The data were produced by immunoSEQ multiplex PCR, yet TCRdb's version contains in-frame clones alone and is incomplete. The sample shows approximately 160,000 clones, 70% to 85% of them seen only once. The sequencing sample was made of peripheral blood. The receptor set was obtained from a man in his 60s who had recovered from COVID-19. Each CDR3 is given with its conserved first and last residue. The D gene is left open where the match is weak. Size is omitted from some rows. Given values are once, few, many or a class for expanded clones.

j_gene | v_gene | d_gene | abundance | CDR3aa | CDR3nt
TRBJ2-7 | TRBV18 | . | . | CASSPRGGTDTYEQYF | TGTGCCAGCTCACCACGGGGCGGGACCGATACCTACGAGCAGTACTTC
TRBJ2-6 | TRBV7-2 | TRBD1 | few | CASSDWTGEAGGANVLTF | TGTGCCAGCAGCGACTGGACAGGGGAGGCAGGAGGGGCCAACGTCCTGACTTTC
TRBJ2-7 | TRBV6-2/TRBV6-3 | . | . | CASSYLRTKGEQYF | TGTGCCAGCAGTTACCTCAGGACGAAGGGGGAGCAGTACTTC
TRBJ1-2 | TRBV28 | TRBD1 | once | CASSFYRGVNYGYTF | TGTGCCAGCAGTTTTTACAGGGGAGTCAACTATGGCTACACCTTC
TRBJ1-5 | TRBV19 | TRBD1 | . | CASSTGQGNQPQHF | TGTGCCAGTAGTACGGGACAGGGCAACCAGCCCCAGCATTTT
TRBJ1-3 | TRBV12-2 | . | . | CASRLGGEWDTGNTIYF | TGTGCAAGTCGCTTAGGAGGGGAGTGGGACACTGGAAACACCATATATTTT
TRBJ1-5 | TRBV4-1 | TRBD1 | . | CASSHRQGGNQPQHF | TGCGCCAGCAGCCATAGACAGGGGGGGAATCAGCCCCAGCATTTT
TRBJ1-6 | TRBV28 | TRBD1 | . | CAGGTGQNSPLHF | TGTGCCGGCGGGACAGGCCAAAATTCACCCCTCCACTTT
TRBJ1-2 | TRBV7-7 | . | . | CASSPFGVVGYTF | TGTGCTAGCAGCCCGTTCGGGGTGGTCGGCTACACCTTC
TRBJ1-2 | TRBV7-9 | . | . | CASSSSGTNYGYTF | TGTGCCAGCAGCTCATCAGGGACTAACTATGGCTACACCTTC
TRBJ2-7 | TRBV27 | TRBD1 | . | CASSFRDRDYEQYF | TGTGCCAGCAGTTTCCGGGACAGAGACTACGAGCAGTACTTC
TRBJ1-2 | TRBV5-8 | . | . | CASIWRSRWGGYTF | TGTGCCAGCATCTGGCGCTCCCGGTGGGGCGGCTACACCTTC
TRBJ2-7 | TRBV25-1 | . | . | CASSEPFKGGEQYF | TGTGCCAGCAGTGAACCTTTCAAGGGAGGCGAGCAGTACTTC
TRBJ2-3 | TRBV5-1 | TRBD1 | . | CASSSRQGSNSLSTDTQYF | TGCGCCAGCAGCTCCCGACAGGGTTCTAATTCTTTAAGCACAGATACGCAGTATTTT